Shown below are 20 T cell receptor beta chains from a single sample sequenced in a study of T-cell reconstitution after alpha-beta-depleted transplantation in children. Preparing the TCRbeta library involved the use of unique molecular identifiers. TCRdb recomputed calls from the PCR reads with MiXCR, one row per CDR3 protein. The repertoire consists of approximately 200,000 distinct CDR3 sequences, with just over 14% occurring once and the leading ten covering roughly 13%. This specimen consisted of PBMCs from the stem cell graft donor, obtained from the stem cell graft. These receptor sequences come from a human donor who donated a stem cell graft to a child with acute lymphoblastic leukemia.

This clonotype was picked up many times. The chain employs TRBV6-1 and TRBJ2-1; TRBD2 matches 11 bases. Germline CDR1 MNHNS, CDR2 SASEGT. The junction had 5 bases not matched to a gene; V was cut back by 6 bases and J by 4 bases. This CDR3 has 15 residues. The CDR3, as DNA: TGTGCCAGCAGCGGCGGGACTAGCGGTTACAATGAGCAGTTCTTC. Translating it yields CASSGGTSGYNEQFF.

The V call is TRBV20-1, the J call TRBJ2-1; possibly TRBD2 for D (5 bases). The CDR3 has 11 residues. Trimming took 5 bases from V and 12 from J, leaving 14 bases between them. Germline V gene lookup returns CDR1 DFQATT and CDR2 SNEGSKA (reference sequence). The chain's CDR3 is CSAVWAGRQFF. In DNA form, the CDR3 reads TGCAGTGCTGTGTGGGCGGGCCGGCAGTTCTTC.

As to this clonotype: Lacking the conserved final phenylalanine or tryptophan, this CDR3 likely reflects a read error. V is TRBV25-1 and J is TRBJ1-1; D unclear. CDR3 length equals 13 residues. V lost 5 bases and J 4 bases, leaving 11 bases between the germline ends. CDR1 and CDR2 (germline): MGHDK, SYGVNS. CDR3 nucleotide sequence: TGTGCCAGCAGTCGGGAGGTTGGCACTGAAGCTTTCTTG. Encoded protein: CASSREVGTEAFL.

A few counts support this clonotype. The chain recombines TRBV30 with TRBJ2-3; D is unclear. V lost 7 bases to trimming and J lost 0 bases, with 14 bases between them. CDR1 is GTSNPN, CDR2 SVGIG, per germline (reference sequence). This CDR3 has 14 amino acids. CDR3 sequence: CAYQASPSTDTQYF. CDR3 DNA: TGTGCCTACCAGGCTTCTCCTAGCACAGATACGCAGTATTTT.

Points on this clonotype: A read error may explain this, as a much larger clone is one base away. The chain recombines TRBV29-1 with TRBJ2-4; D may be TRBD1 (6 bases). The CDR3 runs to 15 residues. Deletions cut 5 bases from V and 5 bases from J, with 19 bases between. Germline V lookup: CDR1 SQVTM, CDR2 ANQGSEA. The CDR3 spells CSVNTGRGGQNIQYF. The CDR3 bases are TGCAGCGTTAACACAGGGCGCGGTGGTCAAAACATTCAGTACTTC.

There are many counts of this clonotype. The rearrangement joins TRBV20-1 to TRBJ1-5; weak D call: TRBD1 (5 bases). CDR3 size: 13 residues. CDR1 is DFQATT and CDR2 is SNEGSKA in the germline V gene (reference sequence). The V end lost 3 bases, the J end lost 3 bases, and 9 bases lay between the germline ends. This chain's CDR3 is CSASMDNNQPQHF. The CDR3 nucleotides read TGCAGTGCTAGTATGGACAACAATCAGCCCCAGCATTTT.

This clonotype showed up many times. This sequence joins TRBV11-2 and TRBJ2-3, with 15 bases that match TRBD2. The CDR3 is 18 amino acids. J lost 6 bases, V lost 1 base, and 8 bases had no gene match. Germline V gene lookup returns CDR1 SGHAT and CDR2 FQNNGV. Here the CDR3 reads CASSLGRRTSGRADTQYF. The CDR3 DNA reads as TGTGCCAGCAGCTTAGGCCGTCGGACTAGCGGGAGGGCCGATACGCAGTATTTT.

This clonotype has at least ten counts. This chain links TRBV27 with TRBJ2-7, with D possibly TRBD2 on 5 matching bases. V was trimmed by 8 bases and J by 6 bases, leaving 14 bases between them. This CDR3 has 12 residues. Germline lookup yields CDR1 MNHEY and CDR2 SMNVEV (reference sequence). DNA for the CDR3: TGTGCCAGCGGGTCCGAACGGGGCGAGCAGTACTTC. Translation: CASGSERGEQYF.

This clonotype was picked up many times. J is TRBJ2-7 and V is TRBV11-3, with D tentatively TRBD2 (6 bases). The CDR3 has 15 amino acids. V gave up 0 bases and J gave up 3 bases, with 12 bases separating them. The V gene's germline CDR1 is SGHNT and CDR2 YENEEA. CDR3 sequence (DNA): TGTGCCAGCAGCTTAGATCCCGGGAGTAACTACGAGCAGTACTTC. Encoded protein: CASSLDPGSNYEQYF.

Many counts were recorded for this clonotype. The V gene is TRBV7-2, the J gene TRBJ1-3; possibly TRBD1 for D (5 bases). V lost 0 bases and J lost 5, with 20 bases in between. CDR3 length: 18 amino acids. Germline assignment: CDR1 SGHTA and CDR2 FQGNSA. CDR3 sequence reads: CASSLALWDSLLRNTIYF. Written as DNA, the CDR3 is TGTGCCAGCAGCTTAGCGCTGTGGGACTCACTTCTAAGAAACACCATATATTTT.

The chain carries TRBV7-8 and TRBJ2-7; 9 nucleotides line up with TRBD2. J gave up 4 bases and V 4 bases, and 5 bases lay outside the gene matches. The CDR3 is 14 amino acids. Germline V lookup: CDR1 SGHVS, CDR2 FQNEAQ. DNA of the CDR3: TGTGCCAGCAGCTCCATGCGGGAGGGTTACGAGCAGTACTTC. Protein sequence: CASSSMREGYEQYF.

The sample holds a few counts of this clonotype. The CDR3 DNA reads as TGTGCCAGCAGCCAAGAGAGGGAGCAGTACTTC. Amino acids: CASSQEREQYF. The chain recombines TRBV3-1 with TRBJ2-7; D remains ambiguous. The CDR3 loop spans 11 amino acids. Per germline, CDR1 LGHDT and CDR2 YNNKEL (reference sequence). The V end was cut by 0 bases, the J end by 7 bases, with 4 bases between.

This clonotype was seen at least ten times. This chain links TRBV28 with TRBJ2-1; a possible D gene is TRBD1 (6 bases). V was pared by 1 base and J by 3 bases, with 16 bases between. In germline, CDR1 is MDHEN, CDR2 SYDVKM. CDR3 size: 17 residues. The CDR3 is CASSLYSGELLYNEQFF. The DNA for the CDR3 is TGTGCCAGCAGTTTATATTCAGGGGAGCTTCTCTACAATGAGCAGTTCTTC.

For the CDR3, the DNA is TGTGCCATCAGGGATACCGGGTGGGACAACTATGGCTACACCTTC. Translation: CAIRDTGWDNYGYTF. J is TRBJ1-2 and V is TRBV10-3; a possible D gene is TRBD1 (5 bases). Germline assignment: CDR1 ENHRY and CDR2 SYGVKD. V was cut by 6 bases and J by 2 bases, with 16 bases left in between. This CDR3 comprises 15 residues.

Comment on this clonotype: A much more abundant neighbour one base away suggests this may be a read error. The chain is built from TRBV20-1 and TRBJ1-1, with D possibly being TRBD1 (5 bases). The germline V gene encodes CDR1 DFQATT and CDR2 SNEGSKA (reference sequence). This CDR3 region has 15 residues. CDR3 amino acids: CSAPRRGYLNTEPFF. In nucleotides, the CDR3 is TGCAGTGCCCCAAGACGGGGCTACTTGAACACTGAACCTTTCTTT.

The sample holds many counts of this clonotype. The chain links TRBV5-1 to TRBJ2-1, with TRBD1 matching over 9 bases. This CDR3 has 17 residues. With V trimmed by 4 bases and J by 2 bases, 10 bases remained unmatched. Germline CDR1 and CDR2: SGHRS and YFSETQ. The CDR3 protein is CASSPRPGQGPYNEQFF. CDR3 bases: TGCGCCAGCAGCCCACGACCTGGACAGGGGCCCTACAATGAGCAGTTCTTC.

V gene TRBV7-9 combines with J gene TRBJ2-7; no clear D gene. The CDR3 is 14 residues long. From germline, CDR1 is SEHNR and CDR2 FQNEAQ (reference sequence). V lost 4 bases and J 6 bases, leaving 16 bases between the germline ends. CDR3 loop: CASSSQRGISEQYF. CDR3 coding DNA: TGTGCCAGCAGCTCCCAACGTGGCATCTCCGAGCAGTACTTC. Full variable domain (outside the CDR3, taken from reference TRBV7-9 and TRBJ2-7): DTGVSQNPRHKITKRGQNVTFRCDPISEHNRLYWYRQTLGQGPEFLTYFQNEAQLEKSRLLSDRFSAERPKGSFSTLEIQRTEQGDSAMYLCASSSQRGISEQYFGPGTRLTVT.

Note on this clonotype: Possible read error: a much larger clone is one base away. J is TRBJ2-7 and V is TRBV20-1; 10 nucleotides line up with TRBD2. V shed 5 bases and J 5 bases; nucleotides not matched to a gene: 12. CDR3 length: 15 residues. Germline V lookup: CDR1 DFQATT, CDR2 SNEGSKA (reference sequence). The CDR3 here is CSARSRPSGSHEQYF. CDR3 bases: TGCAGTGCTCGATCCCGGCCTAGCGGGAGTCACGAGCAGTACTTC.

This clonotype appeared many times. The rearrangement joins TRBV20-1 to TRBJ2-3, with D tentatively TRBD2 (5 bases). V gave up 3 bases and J gave up 2 bases, with 9 bases separating them. Germline V gives CDR1 DFQATT, CDR2 SNEGSKA (reference sequence). There are 13 residues in the CDR3. The CDR3 coding sequence is TGCAGTGCTAGGGACTTCCACACAGATACGCAGTATTTT. This encodes CSARDFHTDTQYF.

This clonotype was seen more than once but under ten times. The V and J genes are TRBV12-3 or TRBV12-4 and TRBJ2-7; 9 bases fit TRBD1. V lost 6 bases and J lost 4; bases outside the gene matches: 4. This CDR3 has 13 amino acids. The CDR3 here is CASRLGQGYEQYF. The CDR3 bases are TGTGCCAGCAGACTGGGACAGGGATACGAGCAGTACTTC.